This is a list of T cell receptor beta chains from one sample in a study of cytomegalovirus exposure and HLA in healthy donors. Only in-frame clones appear in the TCRdb table, and some are missing; sequencing was by immunoSEQ multiplex PCR. The profile covers 100,000 to 150,000 clones, with about 83% appearing a single time and less than 1.5% taken by the ten largest. The sequencing input was PBMCs. The receptors originated from a girl aged 2-10 years in good health and CMV-seronegative. Each CDR3 is given with its conserved first and last residue. The order of the fields is CDR3 DNA, CDR3 protein, clone size, J gene, D gene, V gene, CDR3 length. A D gene is named only where the DNA matches it firmly. For some rows the clone size is stated as once, few or many, or as a class when expanded; others skip it.

TGCAGCGTGGCCACAATAACCCAAGAGACCCAGTACTTC	CSVATITQETQYF	.	TRBJ2-5	.	TRBV29-1	13
TGTGCCAGCGGTCGGGGGGCCCCCTACAATGAGCAGTTCTTC	CASGRGAPYNEQFF	.	TRBJ2-1	.	TRBV4-2	14
TGCGCCAGCAGCTTGAACCGAGACACTGAAGCTTTCTTT	CASSLNRDTEAFF	.	TRBJ1-1	.	TRBV5-1	13
TGTGCCAGCAGTCCGAAATCCGGTTCTAGGAATGAGCAGTTCTTC	CASSPKSGSRNEQFF	.	TRBJ2-1	.	TRBV6-5	15
TGTGCCAGCAGTAAGGGGGCGGGGGGGTACACTGAAGCTTTCTTT	CASSKGAGGYTEAFF	.	TRBJ1-1	TRBD1	TRBV6-1	15
TGTGCCAGCAGCTCCGACCGGGACAGTTCCTCCTACGAGCAGTACTTC	CASSSDRDSSSYEQYF	.	TRBJ2-7	TRBD1	TRBV9	16
TGTGCCTTACTCCTATTAGCGGCAGGGGGGTACGAGCAGTACTTC	CALLLLAAGGYEQYF	.	TRBJ2-7	.	TRBV7-9	15
TGCGCCAGCAGCCTCTCCGGGACTAGCGAATACAATGAGCAGTTCTTC	CASSLSGTSEYNEQFF	few	TRBJ2-1	TRBD2	TRBV4-3	16
TGCAGCGTTGAAGTTGGGGAGGGGACTGAAGCTTTCTTT	CSVEVGEGTEAFF	.	TRBJ1-1	.	TRBV29-1	13
TGTGCCTGCTCCGAGGCCTACGAGCAGTACTTC	CACSEAYEQYF	once	TRBJ2-7	.	TRBV30	11
TGTGCCAGCAGTGACTCCGACAGGGCGAACACTGAAGCTTTCTTT	CASSDSDRANTEAFF	.	TRBJ1-1	TRBD1	TRBV6-4	15
TGCGCCAGCAGCCGAAACGCTTTTCAGGGGGCTAGTACTGAAGCTTTCTTT	CASSRNAFQGASTEAFF	few	TRBJ1-1	TRBD1	TRBV5-1	17
TGCGCCAGCAGCCCCCAGGGGGTGGTTGACACCATATATTTT	CASSPQGVVDTIYF	.	TRBJ1-3	TRBD1	TRBV5-1	14
TGTGCCAGCAGTTCGATGGCTAGCGTCTCCTACGAGCAGTACTTC	CASSSMASVSYEQYF	.	TRBJ2-7	.	TRBV27	15
TGTGCCAGCAGCCTCTACCAGGATCAGCCCCAGCATTTT	CASSLYQDQPQHF	.	TRBJ1-5	.	TRBV4-2	13
TGTGCCAGCAGCCCCCGAAGGGAGAATTCACCCCTCCACTTT	CASSPRRENSPLHF	.	TRBJ1-6	.	TRBV9	14
TGTGCCAGCAGTTCGGGACAGGGGGCGCTTTTTGGAGAGACCCAGTACTTC	CASSSGQGALFGETQYF	.	TRBJ2-5	TRBD1	TRBV28	17
TGTGCCGCCGGGGTGGGGACTGAAGCTTTCTTT	CAAGVGTEAFF	.	TRBJ1-1	.	TRBV6-5	11
TGTGCCAGCAGTTCCATGACAGATACGCAGTATTTT	CASSSMTDTQYF	.	TRBJ2-3	.	TRBV6-6	12
TGTGCCAGCAGCCTGGCAGGGCAGATGAACACTGAAGCTTTCTTT	CASSLAGQMNTEAFF	few	TRBJ1-1	.	TRBV6-1	15
TGTGCCAGCAGCCGATTAGCGGGATTCGGGGAGCAGTACTTC	CASSRLAGFGEQYF	.	TRBJ2-7	TRBD2	TRBV7-9	14
TGTGCCAGCAGTAAGGGGCACGAGCAGTACTTC	CASSKGHEQYF	.	TRBJ2-7	.	TRBV6-5	11
TGTGCCAGCAGGCAACTAGCGGGAGGAGGGGAGCTGTTTTTT	CASRQLAGGGELFF	.	TRBJ2-2	TRBD2	TRBV14	14
TGCGCCAGCAGCCTGGAAGGGGTACCCTTAGCCGGCTACACCTTC	CASSLEGVPLAGYTF	.	TRBJ1-2	.	TRBV4-1	15
TGTGCCAGCAGCTTAACAATCTCTGGAAACACCATATATTTT	CASSLTISGNTIYF	.	TRBJ1-3	.	TRBV7-9	14
TGCGCCAGCAGCTTGGGCAGGGCTACTAGCACAGATACGCAGTATTTT	CASSLGRATSTDTQYF	.	TRBJ2-3	.	TRBV5-1	16
TGTGCCAGCACCCTCTCTGGGGCCAACGTCCTGACTTTC	CASTLSGANVLTF	.	TRBJ2-6	.	TRBV7-9	13
TGTGCCAGCAGCCAAACGGCATCACTAGCGGGAGAACAGTTCTTC	CASSQTASLAGEQFF	.	TRBJ2-1	TRBD2	TRBV7-9	15
TGCAGCGTTAAGGACAGGGCCAACACCGGGGAGCTGTTTTTT	CSVKDRANTGELFF	.	TRBJ2-2	TRBD1	TRBV29-1	14
TGTGCCAGCAGTTACTCTTCAGACTATGGCTACACCTTC	CASSYSSDYGYTF	.	TRBJ1-2	.	TRBV6-5	13
TGCAGCGTTGTGGGAGGGCTATATAATGACTACGAGCAGTACTTC	CSVVGGLYNDYEQYF	.	TRBJ2-7	TRBD2	TRBV29-1	15
TGTGCCAGCAGTGGACAGGGTTTCTCCTACGAGCAGTACTTC	CASSGQGFSYEQYF	.	TRBJ2-7	TRBD1	TRBV2	14
TGCGCCATCGCAGTGGCCTTAACACCCCCCTACAATGAGCAGTTCTTC	CAIAVALTPPYNEQFF	.	TRBJ2-1	.	TRBV10-2	16
TGTGCCAGCAGCTTATCTTCTAGCGGGATCCAAGAGACCCAGTACTTC	CASSLSSSGIQETQYF	.	TRBJ2-5	TRBD2	TRBV7-8	16
TGTGCCAGCAGTGGAGAGGCGGGAGGACAAGAGACCCAGTACTTC	CASSGEAGGQETQYF	.	TRBJ2-5	TRBD2	TRBV6-4	15
TGTGCCAGCAGGGGGACAGGGAGTAGGATGAACACTGAAGCTTTCTTT	CASRGTGSRMNTEAFF	.	TRBJ1-1	TRBD1	TRBV27	16
TGTGCCAGCAGTTACAGGGGCGGCAATGAGCAGTTCTTC	CASSYRGGNEQFF	.	TRBJ2-1	TRBD1	TRBV13	13
TGTGCCAGCAGCTCCCAACCAGGTAGCGGAGGGAGCTCCTACAATGAGCAGTTCTTC	CASSSQPGSGGSSYNEQFF	.	TRBJ2-1	.	TRBV7-3	19
TGTGCCAGCGACTTTTCCCGGGACAGTTTGCTGGAGGCCAACGTCCTGACTTTC	CASDFSRDSLLEANVLTF	.	TRBJ2-6	TRBD1	TRBV2	18
TGTGCCAGCACGGGACAGGGGATAGATACGCAGTATTTT	CASTGQGIDTQYF	once	TRBJ2-3	TRBD1	TRBV28	13
TGTGCCAGCACGGTCGGGAATTACAATGAGCAGTTCTTC	CASTVGNYNEQFF	.	TRBJ2-1	.	TRBV7-9	13
TGTGCCTGGAGTGACCCGGGACAGGGGGTCACCGGGGAGCTGTTTTTT	CAWSDPGQGVTGELFF	.	TRBJ2-2	TRBD1	TRBV30	16